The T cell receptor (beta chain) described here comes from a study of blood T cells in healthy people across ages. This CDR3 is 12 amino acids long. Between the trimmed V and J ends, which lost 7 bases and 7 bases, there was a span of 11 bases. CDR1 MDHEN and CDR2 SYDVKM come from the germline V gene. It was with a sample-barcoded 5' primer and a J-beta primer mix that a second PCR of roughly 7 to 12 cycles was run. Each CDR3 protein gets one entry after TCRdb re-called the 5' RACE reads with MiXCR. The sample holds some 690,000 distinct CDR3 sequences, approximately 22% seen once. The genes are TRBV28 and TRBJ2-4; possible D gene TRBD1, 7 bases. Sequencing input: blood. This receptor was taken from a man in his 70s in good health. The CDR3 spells CASTAGGNIQYF. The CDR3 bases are TGTGCCAGCACGGCAGGGGGGAACATTCAGTACTTC.